These T cell receptor beta chains were read from a single sample in a study of T cells in Graves' hyperthyroidism and ophthalmopathy. In TCRdb, the multiplex PCR reads were re-called with MiXCR into one record per CDR3 protein. The top ten hold around 9.3% of the sample, which has around 800,000 distinct CDR3 sequences, 38% seen once. Sequencing was performed on blood. The origin of the receptors is a man in his late teens or twenties with Graves' hyperthyroidism. CDR3s include the opening cysteine and the closing phenylalanine or tryptophan. Each record gives: clone size, D gene, J gene, V gene, CDR3 DNA, CDR3 protein. D genes are given only for firm matches. Clone sizes are given selectively: once, few, many, or a class where the clone is expanded.

abundance: NA
d_gene: NA
j_gene: TRBJ1-5
v_gene: TRBV7-9
CDR3nt: TGTGCCAGCAGCTCCGTTGGGGCAGGGCGCAATCAGCCCCAGCATTTT
CDR3aa: CASSSVGAGRNQPQHF

abundance: NA
d_gene: TRBD1
j_gene: TRBJ1-3
v_gene: TRBV7-3
CDR3nt: TGTGCCAGCAGTCGGGACAGGACATTGGGAAACACCATATATTTT
CDR3aa: CASSRDRTLGNTIYF

abundance: few
d_gene: NA
j_gene: TRBJ2-6
v_gene: TRBV20-1
CDR3nt: TGCAGTGCTAGAGTGGGGGTTCTTTCCGCCGGCCACTCTGGGGCCAACGTCCTGACTTTC
CDR3aa: CSARVGVLSAGHSGANVLTF

abundance: many
d_gene: TRBD1
j_gene: TRBJ1-1
v_gene: TRBV7-2
CDR3nt: TGTGCCAGCACCCCAGGACAGGGGTACACTGAAGCTTTCTTT
CDR3aa: CASTPGQGYTEAFF

abundance: many
d_gene: TRBD1
j_gene: TRBJ2-7
v_gene: TRBV12-3/TRBV12-4
CDR3nt: TGTGCCGACGGGACAGGTCCCTACGAGCAGTACTTC
CDR3aa: CADGTGPYEQYF

abundance: NA
d_gene: TRBD2
j_gene: TRBJ2-5
v_gene: TRBV7-7
CDR3nt: TGTGCCAGCAGCTTAGGTAGCGGGGGGCCCCAGTACTTC
CDR3aa: CASSLGSGGPQYF

abundance: NA
d_gene: NA
j_gene: TRBJ1-1
v_gene: TRBV7-3
CDR3nt: TGTGCCAGCACCATTATGGGGGGACTATTGAACACTGAAGCTTTCTTT
CDR3aa: CASTIMGGLLNTEAFF

abundance: NA
d_gene: TRBD1
j_gene: TRBJ1-5
v_gene: TRBV2
CDR3nt: TGTGCTAGGCTGACAGGGCGCAATCAGCCCCAGCATTTT
CDR3aa: CARLTGRNQPQHF

abundance: NA
d_gene: TRBD2
j_gene: TRBJ2-2
v_gene: TRBV19
CDR3nt: TGTGCCAGTAGTATAAGTTCTAGCGGGGGAGCCGGGGAACTGTTTTTT
CDR3aa: CASSISSSGGAGELFF

abundance: NA
d_gene: NA
j_gene: TRBJ2-7
v_gene: TRBV15
CDR3nt: TGTGCCAGCAGAACCGGGACGGTGGCCTACGAGCAGTACTTC
CDR3aa: CASRTGTVAYEQYF

abundance: many
d_gene: NA
j_gene: TRBJ1-6
v_gene: TRBV10-3
CDR3nt: TGTGCCATCAGTGAGCTTCGGGGCGCGGATAATTCACCCCTCCACTTT
CDR3aa: CAISELRGADNSPLHF

abundance: NA
d_gene: NA
j_gene: TRBJ1-5
v_gene: TRBV19
CDR3nt: TGTGCCAGTAGTATTGCAGATATCACGCCCCAGCATTTT
CDR3aa: CASSIADITPQHF

abundance: few
d_gene: TRBD1
j_gene: TRBJ1-1
v_gene: TRBV12-3/TRBV12-4
CDR3nt: TGTGCCAGCAGCATCGACAGGGCTAAAGCTTTCTTT
CDR3aa: CASSIDRAKAFF

abundance: NA
d_gene: NA
j_gene: TRBJ2-5
v_gene: TRBV4-1
CDR3nt: TGCGCCAGCAGCCAACCCACAGGTCCAGGGACCCAGTACTTC
CDR3aa: CASSQPTGPGTQYF

abundance: many
d_gene: NA
j_gene: TRBJ2-7
v_gene: TRBV13
CDR3nt: TGTGCCAGCAGCTTAGGAGGCCGTAGCTCCTACGAGCAGTACTTC
CDR3aa: CASSLGGRSSYEQYF

abundance: NA
d_gene: NA
j_gene: TRBJ1-1
v_gene: TRBV5-1
CDR3nt: TGCGCCAGCAGAGACGAGGGGACGGCGAACACTGAAGCTTTCTTT
CDR3aa: CASRDEGTANTEAFF

abundance: few
d_gene: TRBD1
j_gene: TRBJ1-1
v_gene: TRBV7-8
CDR3nt: TGTGCCAGCAGTCATGGACAGGGGGCTCTTGAAGCTTTCTTT
CDR3aa: CASSHGQGALEAFF

abundance: few
d_gene: NA
j_gene: TRBJ1-6
v_gene: TRBV20-1
CDR3nt: TGCAGTGCTAAACCCCCGGGACTGGCCTATAATTCACCCCTCCACTTT
CDR3aa: CSAKPPGLAYNSPLHF

abundance: many
d_gene: TRBD2
j_gene: TRBJ2-7
v_gene: TRBV10-3
CDR3nt: TGTGCCATCAGTGAGTCTTGGGAGGGCGAGCAGTACTTC
CDR3aa: CAISESWEGEQYF

abundance: few
d_gene: NA
j_gene: TRBJ1-2
v_gene: TRBV3-1
CDR3nt: TGTGCCAGCAGCCCCGGGCTCGACTATGGCTACACCTTC
CDR3aa: CASSPGLDYGYTF

abundance: NA
d_gene: NA
j_gene: TRBJ1-4
v_gene: TRBV6-6
CDR3nt: TGTGCCAGCAGTCCCCCCAAGGGGAAGAATGAAAAACTGTTTTTT
CDR3aa: CASSPPKGKNEKLFF

abundance: NA
d_gene: NA
j_gene: TRBJ2-7
v_gene: TRBV2
CDR3nt: TGTGCCAGCAGTACCCTACGCGGTTCAGCCTCCTACGAGCAGTACTTC
CDR3aa: CASSTLRGSASYEQYF

abundance: many
d_gene: NA
j_gene: TRBJ2-7
v_gene: TRBV20-1
CDR3nt: TGCAGTGCTAGAGATCATTACGAGCAGTACTTC
CDR3aa: CSARDHYEQYF

abundance: NA
d_gene: TRBD1
j_gene: TRBJ1-2
v_gene: TRBV2
CDR3nt: TGTGCCAGCAGTGCTCCCGGGACAGGGGATGGCTACACCTTC
CDR3aa: CASSAPGTGDGYTF

abundance: many
d_gene: NA
j_gene: TRBJ2-5
v_gene: TRBV2
CDR3nt: TGTGCCAGCAAGGGCAACGCAACCCTCCAAGAGACCCAGTACTTC
CDR3aa: CASKGNATLQETQYF

abundance: NA
d_gene: NA
j_gene: TRBJ2-5
v_gene: TRBV28
CDR3nt: TGTGCCAGCCGGGCCCCACACCAAGAGACCCAGTACTTC
CDR3aa: CASRAPHQETQYF

abundance: few
d_gene: TRBD1
j_gene: TRBJ1-2
v_gene: TRBV5-6
CDR3nt: TGTGCCAGCAGCTTGGGGGGACAGGACTTCTATGGCTACACCTTC
CDR3aa: CASSLGGQDFYGYTF

abundance: NA
d_gene: NA
j_gene: TRBJ1-1
v_gene: TRBV5-1
CDR3nt: TGCGCCAGCAGGGTACCGACAGAAGAAGCTTTCTTT
CDR3aa: CASRVPTEEAFF